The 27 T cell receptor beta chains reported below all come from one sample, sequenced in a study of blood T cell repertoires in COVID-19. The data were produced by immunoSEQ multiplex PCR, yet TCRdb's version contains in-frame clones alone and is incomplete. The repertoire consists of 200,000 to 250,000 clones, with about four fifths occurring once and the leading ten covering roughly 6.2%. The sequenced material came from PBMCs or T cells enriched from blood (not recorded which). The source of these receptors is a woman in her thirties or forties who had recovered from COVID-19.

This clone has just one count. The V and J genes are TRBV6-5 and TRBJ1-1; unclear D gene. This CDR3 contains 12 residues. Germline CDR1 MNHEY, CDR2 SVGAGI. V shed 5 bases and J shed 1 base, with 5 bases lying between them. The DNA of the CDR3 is TGTGCCAGCAGTAGAGAGAACACTGAAGCTTTCTTT. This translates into CASSRENTEAFF.

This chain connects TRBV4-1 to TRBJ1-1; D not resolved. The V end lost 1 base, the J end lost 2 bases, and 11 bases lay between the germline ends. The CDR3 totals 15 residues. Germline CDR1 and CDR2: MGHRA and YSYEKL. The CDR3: CASSQGAGKNTEAFF. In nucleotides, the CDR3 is TGCGCCAGCAGCCAAGGAGCAGGCAAAAACACTGAAGCTTTCTTT.

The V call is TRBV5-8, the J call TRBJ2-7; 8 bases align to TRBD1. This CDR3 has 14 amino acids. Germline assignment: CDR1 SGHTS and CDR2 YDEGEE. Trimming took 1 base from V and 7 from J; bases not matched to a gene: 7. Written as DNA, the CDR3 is TGTGCCAGCAGCTTGTGGACAGGGTCACGGGAGCAGTACTTC. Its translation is CASSLWTGSREQYF.

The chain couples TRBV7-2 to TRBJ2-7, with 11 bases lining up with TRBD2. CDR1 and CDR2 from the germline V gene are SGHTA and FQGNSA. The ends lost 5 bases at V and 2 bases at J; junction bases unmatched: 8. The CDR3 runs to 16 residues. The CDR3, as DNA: TGTGCCAGCAGCGGGTCTAGCGGGAGGACACCCTACGAGCAGTACTTC. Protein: CASSGSSGRTPYEQYF. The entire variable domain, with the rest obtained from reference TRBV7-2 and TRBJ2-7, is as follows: GAGVSQSPSNKVTEKGKDVELRCDPISGHTALYWYRQSLGQGLEFLIYFQGNSAPDKSGLPSDRFSAERTGGSVSTLTIQRTQQEDSAVYLCASSGSSGRTPYEQYFGPGTRLTVT.

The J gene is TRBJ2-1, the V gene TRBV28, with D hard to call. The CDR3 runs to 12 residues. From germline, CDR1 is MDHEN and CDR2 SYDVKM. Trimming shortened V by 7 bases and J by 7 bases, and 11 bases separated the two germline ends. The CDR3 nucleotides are TGTGCCAGCAAAGAAAGGAGAAATGAGCAGTTCTTC. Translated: CASKERRNEQFF.

The CDR3 sequence: CASSLATLPTGELFF. CDR3 nucleotides: TGCGCCAGCAGCTTGGCCACTCTACCCACCGGGGAGCTGTTTTTT. The gene calls are TRBV5-1 and TRBJ2-2; D is undetermined. This CDR3 has 15 amino acids. Per germline, CDR1 SGHRS and CDR2 YFSETQ. The V and J ends lost 0 bases and 4 bases respectively, with 10 bases between them.

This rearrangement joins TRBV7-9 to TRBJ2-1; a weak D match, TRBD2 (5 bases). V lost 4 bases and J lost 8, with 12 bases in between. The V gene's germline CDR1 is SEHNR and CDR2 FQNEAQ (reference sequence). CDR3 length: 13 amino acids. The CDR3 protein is CASSSLVEDEQFF. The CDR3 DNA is TGTGCCAGCAGCTCACTAGTCGAGGATGAGCAGTTCTTC.

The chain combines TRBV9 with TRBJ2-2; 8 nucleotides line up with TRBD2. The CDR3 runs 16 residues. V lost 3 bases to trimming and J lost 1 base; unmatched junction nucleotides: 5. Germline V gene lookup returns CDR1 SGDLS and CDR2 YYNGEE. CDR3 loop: CASSAGLGGNTGELFF. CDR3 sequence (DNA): TGTGCCAGCAGCGCGGGACTAGGGGGGAACACCGGGGAGCTGTTTTTT.

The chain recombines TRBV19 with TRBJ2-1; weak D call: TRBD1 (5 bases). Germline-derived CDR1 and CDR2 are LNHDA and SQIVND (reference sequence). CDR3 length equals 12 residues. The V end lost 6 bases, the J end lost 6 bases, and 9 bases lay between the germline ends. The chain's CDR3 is CASRGRINEQFF. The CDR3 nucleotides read TGTGCCAGTAGGGGGCGGATCAATGAGCAGTTCTTC.

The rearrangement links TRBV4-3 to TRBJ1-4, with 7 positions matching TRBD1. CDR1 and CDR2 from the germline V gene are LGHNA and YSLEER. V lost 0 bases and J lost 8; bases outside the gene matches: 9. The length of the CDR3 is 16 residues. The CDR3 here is CASSQEGRGTREKLFF. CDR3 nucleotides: TGCGCCAGCAGCCAAGAAGGCAGGGGGACTCGGGAAAAACTGTTTTTT.

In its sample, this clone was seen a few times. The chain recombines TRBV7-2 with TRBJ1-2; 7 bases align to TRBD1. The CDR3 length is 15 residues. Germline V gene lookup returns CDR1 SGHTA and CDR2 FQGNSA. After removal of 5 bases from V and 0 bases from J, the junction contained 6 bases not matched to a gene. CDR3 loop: CASSRGRGANYGYTF. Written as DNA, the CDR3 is TGTGCCAGCAGCAGGGGGCGCGGAGCTAACTATGGCTACACCTTC.

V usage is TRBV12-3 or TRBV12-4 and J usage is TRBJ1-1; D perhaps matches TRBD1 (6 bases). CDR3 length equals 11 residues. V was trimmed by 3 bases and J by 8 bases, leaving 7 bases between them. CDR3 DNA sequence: TGTGCCAGCAGTTTCGGGACAGAAGCTTTCTTT. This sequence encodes CASSFGTEAFF.

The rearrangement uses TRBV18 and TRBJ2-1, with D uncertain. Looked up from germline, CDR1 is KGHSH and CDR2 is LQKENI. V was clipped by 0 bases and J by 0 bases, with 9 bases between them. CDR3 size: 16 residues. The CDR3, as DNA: TGTGCCAGCTCACCACCAGGAAGGAGCTCCTACAATGAGCAGTTCTTC. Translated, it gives CASSPPGRSSYNEQFF.

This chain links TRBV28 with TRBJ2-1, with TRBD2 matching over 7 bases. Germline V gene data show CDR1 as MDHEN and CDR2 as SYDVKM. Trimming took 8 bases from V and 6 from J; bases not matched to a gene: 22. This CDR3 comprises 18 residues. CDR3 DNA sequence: TGTGCCAGCTCCTTCGCGGGGAGGGCCACTCCGTCTCTCAATGAGCAGTTCTTC. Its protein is CASSFAGRATPSLNEQFF.

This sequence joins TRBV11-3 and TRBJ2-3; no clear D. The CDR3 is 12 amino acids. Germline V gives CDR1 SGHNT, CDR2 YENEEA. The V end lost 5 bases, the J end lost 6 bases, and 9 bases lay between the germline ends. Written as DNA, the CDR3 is TGTGCCAGCAGCCAGTCCGGGGATACGCAGTATTTT. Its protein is CASSQSGDTQYF.

In DNA, the CDR3 is TGTGCCAGCAACTTCTACTCTGGAAACACCATATATTTT. It translates to CASNFYSGNTIYF. V and J are TRBV5-6 and TRBJ1-3; D remains unclear. CDR3 length: 13 residues. Trimming pared 6 bases from V and 0 bases from J, leaving 7 bases between. In germline, CDR1 is SGHDT, CDR2 YYEEEE.

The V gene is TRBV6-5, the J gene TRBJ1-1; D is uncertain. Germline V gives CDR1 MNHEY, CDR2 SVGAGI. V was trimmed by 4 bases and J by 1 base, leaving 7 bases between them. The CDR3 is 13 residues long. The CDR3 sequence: CASSSGWNTEAFF. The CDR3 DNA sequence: TGTGCCAGCAGTTCGGGGTGGAACACTGAAGCTTTCTTT.

The CDR3 nucleotides are TGTGCCAGCAGCTTTGCGGGAGGGCGGGAGCAGTTCTTC. Its translation is CASSFAGGREQFF. The V call is TRBV7-3, the J call TRBJ2-1, with 9 bases matching TRBD2. CDR3 size: 13 residues. The junction had 4 bases not matched to a gene; V was cut back by 3 bases and J by 10 bases. In germline, CDR1 is SGHTA, CDR2 FQGTGA.

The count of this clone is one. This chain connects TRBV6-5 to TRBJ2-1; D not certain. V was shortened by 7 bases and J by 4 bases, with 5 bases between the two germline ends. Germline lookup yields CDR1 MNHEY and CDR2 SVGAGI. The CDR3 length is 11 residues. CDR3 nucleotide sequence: TGTGCCAGCACCCGGTACAATGAGCAGTTCTTC. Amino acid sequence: CASTRYNEQFF.

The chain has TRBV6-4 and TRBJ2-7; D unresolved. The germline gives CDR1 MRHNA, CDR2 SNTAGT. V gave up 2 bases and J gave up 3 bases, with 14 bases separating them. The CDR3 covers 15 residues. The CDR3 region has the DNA TGTGCCAGCAGTGACCGACTCGAAGGTAACTACGAGCAGTACTTC. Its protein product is CASSDRLEGNYEQYF.

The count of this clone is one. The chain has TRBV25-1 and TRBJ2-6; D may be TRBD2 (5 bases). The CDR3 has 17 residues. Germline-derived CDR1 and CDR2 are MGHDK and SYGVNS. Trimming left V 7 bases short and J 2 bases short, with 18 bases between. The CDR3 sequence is CASTPGERRPGANVLTF. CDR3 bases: TGTGCCAGCACCCCCGGGGAAAGGCGGCCTGGGGCCAACGTCCTGACTTTC.

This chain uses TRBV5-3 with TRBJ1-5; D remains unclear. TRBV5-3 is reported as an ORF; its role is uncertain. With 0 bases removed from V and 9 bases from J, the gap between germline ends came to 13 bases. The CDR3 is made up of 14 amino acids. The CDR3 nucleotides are TGTGCCAGAAGCTTGGAAGCTGCTGCGAGGCCCCAGCATTTT. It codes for CARSLEAAARPQHF.

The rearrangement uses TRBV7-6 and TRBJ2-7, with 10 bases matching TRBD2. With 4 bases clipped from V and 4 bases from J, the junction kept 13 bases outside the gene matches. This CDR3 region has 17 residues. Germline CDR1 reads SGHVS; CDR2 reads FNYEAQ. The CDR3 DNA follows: TGTGCCAGCAGCTCCATTCTGGAGCGGGAGGGCCTGTACGAGCAGTACTTC. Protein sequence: CASSSILEREGLYEQYF.

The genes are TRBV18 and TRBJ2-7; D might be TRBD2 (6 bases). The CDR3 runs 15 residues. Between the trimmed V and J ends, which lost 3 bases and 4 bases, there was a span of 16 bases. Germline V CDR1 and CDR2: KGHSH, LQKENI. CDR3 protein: CASSPGTLTHYEQYF. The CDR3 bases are TGTGCCAGCTCACCTGGGACTCTAACTCATTACGAGCAGTACTTC.

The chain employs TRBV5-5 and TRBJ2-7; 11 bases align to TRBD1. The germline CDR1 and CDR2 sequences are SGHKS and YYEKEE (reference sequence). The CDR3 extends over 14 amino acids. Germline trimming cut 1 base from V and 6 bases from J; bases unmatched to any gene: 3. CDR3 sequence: CASSLRGQGGEQYF. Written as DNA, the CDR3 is TGTGCCAGCAGCTTGAGGGGACAGGGGGGCGAGCAGTACTTC.

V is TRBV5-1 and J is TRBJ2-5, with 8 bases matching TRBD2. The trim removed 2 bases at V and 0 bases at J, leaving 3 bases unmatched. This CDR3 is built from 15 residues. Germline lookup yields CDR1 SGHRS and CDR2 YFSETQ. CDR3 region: CASSLILADQETQYF. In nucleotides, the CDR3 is TGCGCCAGCAGCTTAATACTAGCGGACCAAGAGACCCAGTACTTC.

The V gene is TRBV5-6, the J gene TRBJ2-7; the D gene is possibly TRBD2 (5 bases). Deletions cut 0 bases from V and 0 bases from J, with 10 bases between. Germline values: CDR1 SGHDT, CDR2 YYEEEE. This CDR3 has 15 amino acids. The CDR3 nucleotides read TGTGCCAGCAGCTTGGGAGGGCTGGCCTCCTACGAGCAGTACTTC. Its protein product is CASSLGGLASYEQYF.